The 24 T cell receptor beta chains presented below share a single source sample, sequenced in a study of blood T cell repertoires in COVID-19. This table comes from immunoSEQ multiplex PCR, and its TCRdb copy is limited to in-frame clones, with some not included. The data hold about 200,000 clones, with around 86% observed a single time. Material for sequencing was PBMCs or T cells enriched from blood (not recorded which). The origin of the receptors is a woman aged 35 to 49 in a cohort exposed to, infected with or recovered from COVID-19 (not recorded which).

This sequence joins TRBV14 and TRBJ1-2; D not resolved. In germline, CDR1 is SGHDN, CDR2 FVKESK. Trimming removed 4 bases from V and 8 bases from J, with 17 bases in between. CDR3 length: 14 residues. CDR3 in amino acids: CASSPTGEVVGYTF. In DNA form, the CDR3 reads TGTGCCAGCAGCCCCACCGGGGAAGTGGTGGGCTACACCTTC.

This sequence joins TRBV19 and TRBJ2-5; perhaps TRBD1 as D (6 bases). CDR3 length: 16 amino acids. The germline gives CDR1 LNHDA, CDR2 SQIVND (reference sequence). Between the trimmed V and J ends, which lost 5 bases and 2 bases, there was a span of 18 bases. The CDR3 region is CASSPGWGRDQETQYF. The CDR3 DNA follows: TGTGCCAGTAGTCCCGGATGGGGGCGAGATCAAGAGACCCAGTACTTC.

The table lists this clone with a count of one. CDR3 sequence: CASSTTGGWTEAFF. The DNA for the CDR3 is TGTGCCAGCAGTACGACAGGGGGGTGGACTGAAGCTTTCTTT. The chain couples TRBV28 to TRBJ1-1, with TRBD1 matching 9 bases. V was pared by 5 bases and J by 5 bases, with 6 bases of the junction left unmatched. CDR1 is MDHEN, CDR2 SYDVKM, per germline. The CDR3 length is 14 residues.

The V call is TRBV11-3, the J call TRBJ1-1, with D hard to call. Trimming cost V 3 bases and J 4 bases, with 9 bases left between them. The CDR3 extends over 13 amino acids. CDR1 and CDR2 (germline): SGHNT, YENEEA. The CDR3 DNA sequence: TGTGCCAGCAGCTTCGGCGGGGTCACTGAAGCTTTCTTT. Its protein is CASSFGGVTEAFF.

This clone was picked up one time. The V gene is TRBV15, the J gene TRBJ2-3; 11 bases map to TRBD2. V dropped 5 bases and J dropped 5; count of bases not matched to a gene: 6. The CDR3 length is 15 residues. The germline CDR1 and CDR2 sequences are LNHNV and YYDKDF (reference sequence). CDR3 bases: TGTGCCACCAGCGCACAACTAGCGGGAGTAGATACGCAGTATTTT. Residues: CATSAQLAGVDTQYF.

This sequence joins TRBV7-7 and TRBJ2-5; TRBD2 matches 9 bases. There are 15 residues in the CDR3. Trimming at V came to 5 bases and at J to 2 bases, leaving 6 bases not matched to a gene. In germline, CDR1 is SSHAT, CDR2 FNYEAQ (reference sequence). The CDR3 loop is CASSPDSGGQETQYF. As DNA, the CDR3 is TGTGCCAGCAGCCCGGATAGCGGGGGACAAGAGACCCAGTACTTC.

V and J are TRBV13 and TRBJ2-5; D possibly corresponds to TRBD2 (5 bases). The CDR3 runs to 13 residues. CDR1 and CDR2 from the germline V gene are PRHDT and FYEKMQ (reference sequence). Deletions cut 5 bases from V and 5 bases from J, with 12 bases between. CDR3 DNA sequence: TGTGCCAGCAGCCGCGGGCTAGCTGAGACCCAGTACTTC. It translates to CASSRGLAETQYF.

V and J are TRBV4-1 and TRBJ2-5; TRBD1 matches 7 bases. From germline, CDR1 is MGHRA and CDR2 YSYEKL. The trim removed 1 base at V and 5 bases at J, leaving 10 bases unmatched. There are 16 residues in the CDR3. DNA of the CDR3: TGCGCCAGCAGCCAAGGGAGGACAGGTATTCATGAGACCCAGTACTTC. It translates to CASSQGRTGIHETQYF.

The rearrangement joins TRBV30 to TRBJ1-1; D gene uncertain. Looked up from germline, CDR1 is GTSNPN and CDR2 is SVGIG (reference sequence). Trimming took off 0 bases at V and 2 bases at J, with 7 bases between the two ends. This CDR3 contains 13 residues. CDR3 nucleotides: TGTGCCTGGAGTGTTCAGGCAAACACTGAAGCTTTCTTT. Its protein is CAWSVQANTEAFF.

The V and J genes are TRBV7-9 and TRBJ2-5, with D perhaps TRBD2 (7 bases). This CDR3 is built from 15 residues. Trimming cost V 6 bases and J 2 bases, with 16 bases left between them. In germline, CDR1 is SEHNR, CDR2 FQNEAQ (reference sequence). The CDR3 bases are TGTGCCAGCAGGAAGGCGGGGGCTCCACAAGAGACCCAGTACTTC. It encodes CASRKAGAPQETQYF.

Ten or more counts support this clone. The J gene is TRBJ2-6, the V gene TRBV5-1; possible D gene TRBD1, 5 bases. CDR1 and CDR2 from the germline V gene are SGHRS and YFSETQ. The CDR3 has 14 residues. V dropped 0 bases and J dropped 6 bases, with 7 bases sitting between them. The DNA for the CDR3 is TGCGCCAGCAGCTTGGGGGGCGAGGCCAACGTCCTGACTTTC. Translating it yields CASSLGGEANVLTF.

J is TRBJ1-5 and V is TRBV11-2; D not resolved. The CDR3 runs 13 residues. Germline loops: CDR1 SGHAT, CDR2 FQNNGV. V lost 1 base and J 7 bases, leaving 8 bases between the germline ends. CDR3: CASSLGSGQPQHF. The CDR3 nucleotides are TGTGCCAGCAGCTTAGGGAGCGGGCAGCCCCAGCATTTT.

In this sample, this clone turned up once. This chain joins TRBV11-3 and TRBJ1-1, with D possibly being TRBD1 (5 bases). The length of the CDR3 is 14 residues. CDR1 is SGHNT, CDR2 YENEEA, per germline. Trimming shortened V by 0 bases and J by 1 base, and 6 bases separated the two germline ends. CDR3 DNA sequence: TGTGCCAGCAGCTTAGAAGGGGCGAACACTGAAGCTTTCTTT. Amino acids: CASSLEGANTEAFF.

This clone occurred once. The J gene is TRBJ1-2, the V gene TRBV7-9; D unresolved. Trimming removed 1 base at V and 2 bases at J, with 8 bases between. The length of the CDR3 is 14 residues. Looked up from germline, CDR1 is SEHNR and CDR2 is FQNEAQ (reference sequence). The CDR3 coding sequence is TGTGCCAGCAGCTTAGACCCGGGAAACTATGGCTACACCTTC. This gives the protein CASSLDPGNYGYTF.

The chain uses TRBV6-2 or TRBV6-3 and TRBJ2-5; D possibly corresponds to TRBD2 (5 bases). V dropped 4 bases and J dropped 5 bases, with 17 bases sitting between them. Germline CDR1 is MNHEY and CDR2 is SVGEGT. The CDR3 covers 15 residues. CDR3 nucleotide sequence: TGTGCCAGCAGTTTGAGGGTTATGAAAGTGGAGACCCAGTACTTC. Translation gives CASSLRVMKVETQYF.

Details on this clone: The same CDR3 is also encoded by other DNA sequences in this sample. This chain joins TRBV28 and TRBJ2-7; TRBD1 agrees at 9 bases. The V and J ends lost 5 bases and 4 bases, in that order; junction bases with no gene match: 3. This CDR3 comprises 13 residues. The germline gives CDR1 MDHEN, CDR2 SYDVKM. CDR3 sequence: CASSPGQGYEQYF. CDR3 DNA: TGTGCCAGCAGTCCGGGACAGGGATACGAGCAGTACTTC.

The chain has TRBV27 and TRBJ2-1, with a tentative D call TRBD2 (5 bases). With 5 bases removed from V and 4 bases from J, the gap between germline ends came to 18 bases. Germline-derived CDR1 and CDR2 are MNHEY and SMNVEV (reference sequence). The CDR3 is 16 residues long. CDR3 region: CASSVTPGGWYNEQFF. In DNA form, the CDR3 reads TGTGCCAGCAGTGTAACTCCCGGAGGTTGGTACAATGAGCAGTTCTTC.

This rearrangement joins TRBV19 to TRBJ2-5, with a possible D match to TRBD1 (5 bases). Germline V gene data show CDR1 as LNHDA and CDR2 as SQIVND (reference sequence). There are 14 residues in the CDR3. Trimming shortened V by 3 bases and J by 2 bases, and 10 bases separated the two germline ends. The CDR3 nucleotides read TGTGCCAGTAGTATCTGGGGCCTACAAGAGACCCAGTACTTC. This gives the protein CASSIWGLQETQYF.

V usage is TRBV18 and J usage is TRBJ2-1; 9 nucleotides agree with TRBD1. After removal of 2 bases from V and 3 bases from J, the junction contained 8 bases not matched to a gene. CDR1 is KGHSH and CDR2 is LQKENI in the germline V gene. The CDR3 contains 17 residues. The CDR3, as DNA: TGTGCCAGCTCACCATACACCCCGGGACAGGGCTACAATGAGCAGTTCTTC. It codes for CASSPYTPGQGYNEQFF.

This sequence joins TRBV7-9 and TRBJ2-7; TRBD2 is a possible D gene (7 bases). The ends were cut back, 5 bases at V and 3 bases at J, with 17 bases in the middle. This CDR3 comprises 15 residues. CDR1 and CDR2 from the germline V gene are SEHNR and FQNEAQ (reference sequence). CDR3 sequence: CASSPGRGQIYEQYF. In nucleotides, the CDR3 is TGTGCCAGCAGCCCCGGGCGGGGGCAGATCTACGAGCAGTACTTC.

This sequence joins TRBV5-1 and TRBJ2-5; tentative D call: TRBD1 (7 bases). Germline V gene lookup returns CDR1 SGHRS and CDR2 YFSETQ. This CDR3 is 16 amino acids long. Trimming pared 1 base from V and 2 bases from J, leaving 15 bases between. The CDR3, as DNA: TGCGCCAGCAGCTTGTTGACCCCAGGGGGGCAAGAGACCCAGTACTTC. Protein: CASSLLTPGGQETQYF.

This clone came up once. The chain uses TRBV6-1 and TRBJ2-7; 7 nucleotides match TRBD1. Per the germline V gene, CDR1 is MNHNS and CDR2 is SASEGT. The CDR3 is made up of 13 amino acids. V was pared by 6 bases and J by 3 bases, with 5 bases of the junction left unmatched. CDR3 residues: CASSRDRHYEQYF. The CDR3, as DNA: TGTGCCAGCAGCCGGGACAGACACTACGAGCAGTACTTC.

This rearrangement joins TRBV7-9 to TRBJ2-1; no clear D gene. V was pared by 1 base and J by 6 bases, with 10 bases between. CDR3 length equals 14 residues. Germline V lookup: CDR1 SEHNR, CDR2 FQNEAQ (reference sequence). As DNA, the CDR3 is TGTGCCAGCAGCTTAGAAGTTTCCAGCAATGAGCAGTTCTTC. As protein: CASSLEVSSNEQFF.

The gene calls are TRBV28 and TRBJ2-7; 7 positions agree with TRBD1. V was clipped by 6 bases and J by 1 base; unmatched bases: 6. The CDR3 contains 14 residues. The germline V gene has CDR1 MDHEN and CDR2 SYDVKM. CDR3 loop: CASRIDRDSYEQYF. CDR3 DNA: TGTGCCAGCAGGATAGACAGGGATTCCTACGAGCAGTACTTC.